Sequencing of this T cell receptor beta chain was carried out in a study of T cell responses to AZD1222 COVID-19 vaccine (dated by TCRdb to 2020 to 2023). Turning to the overall study: AZD1222 recipients whose second dose came at about 4 weeks and those whose second dose came at about 12 weeks were combined into one group, since spike-specific TCR depth and breadth did not differ between the two schedules. TCR sequencing covered 230 or so trial participants: about 210 given two doses of AZD1222 and approximately 25 given two doses of MenACWY control vaccine. Enrollment into the trials was organized by age into subgroups of 18-55, 56-69 and 70-plus years, and those subgroups contained approximately 160, 26 and 62 TCR-sequenced participants, respectively. Study-wide conclusions, independent of this receptor: Conclusions about previously exposed vaccinees were limited because only a handful of AZD1222 recipients were SARS-CoV-2 seropositive at baseline. Spike-specific TCR breadth and depth rose significantly after two AZD1222 doses compared with day 0 and with MenACWY recipients. CD4 TCRs associated with the vaccine covered the entire spike protein, and the dominant responses were in regions 160-218 and 743-854. Participants were mostly white British and included more females than males, and it was suggested by the authors that clonal diversity may have been underestimated. In the small 56-69-year group, the increase in depth fell short of significance, most likely because of low power. Reportedly, almost half of the unique spike-specific TCRs recognized epitopes lying outside the regions that are mutated in the B.1.351 and B.1.1.7 variants. Because no samples from the day 14 peak response were available, repertoires could be characterized only after the peak T cell response.

V is cut by 7 bases and J by 2 bases, and the space between the germline ends is 5 bases. Via the germline V gene (reference sequence), CDR1 is DFQATT and CDR2 SNEGSKA. Including the terminal cysteine and phenylalanine, the CDR3 comprises 10 residues. Only the CDR3 DNA stays, 30 bases, in frame from base 1. The CDR3 regions of human TCRbeta chains were analyzed by immunosequencing. As for the original processing: TCRs in the repertoires were compared against a reference library of SARS-CoV-2-specific TCRs that had been generated with the MIRA antigen-specificity platform. Breadth was defined as the fraction of unique TCRs that were SARS-CoV-2-associated, and depth was defined as the fraction of total T cells that were SARS-CoV-2-associated. Using the MIRA data, every spike-specific TCR was mapped to the spike region that the TCR reacted to and assigned to either a CD4 or a CD8 class. Log10-transformed breadth and depth values were compared by one-way ANOVA with Sidak's multiple comparisons tests. TCRdb carries this immuneACCESS record with in-frame sequences only. Its versions omit some clonotypes, under half of them owing to an unresolved V gene in the studies checked, with the rest unexplained. That table furnishes V, J and clone size, whereas the DNA furnished D and trimming. This sample gives approximately 140,000 clones in total; 92% of them show up just once. The ten largest make up just over 3% of the sample.

A word on this clone: This clone's antigen is unknown. No qualities accompany the bases; no much larger clone lies one base away.

The time point label for this specimen denotes: baseline before first vaccination. Vaccinee samples were obtained from the UK trials COV001 and COV002, which included a single-blind randomized controlled phase 2/3 trial of AZD1222 (ChAdOx1 nCoV-19) in healthy adults. Trial participant PBMC samples were collected at day 0 and day 28 after the second dose for TCRbeta chain sequencing. The rearrangement joined TRBV20-1 to TRBJ2-5, with no reliable assignment of the D segment. The TCR comes from an adult in good health. The source material was peripheral blood, sampled on day 0 of AZD1222 vaccination. At the DNA level, the sequence is TGCAGTGTAGGTCAAGAGACCCAGTACTTC. This gives the protein CSVGQETQYF.